The clone carrying this T cell receptor beta chain was counted many times. Its antigen is unknown. Trimming pared 3 bases from V and 6 bases from J, leaving 9 bases between. The CDR3 has 13 amino acids. Germline V CDR1 and CDR2: SNHLY, FYNNEI. According to the study, genomic DNA was the template for TCR beta VDJ and CDR3 profiling. MiXCR, applied by TCRdb to the reads, yields one record per CDR3 protein. The table has over 150,000 distinct CDR3 sequences, 54% seen once; the top ten hold around a sixth. This sample is part of a study of CD8+CD57+ T cells in acquired aplastic anemia. Across the whole study: Isolated CD4+ and CD8+ cells, once sorted, yielded DNA averaging about 3.4 ug. Findings and limits, study-wide: Patients and controls shared some 30 CD8+ CDR3 sequences.

The genes are TRBV2 and TRBJ1-3, with D hard to call. The TCR comes from a human donor in good health, serving as a control. Sequenced input: sorted CD4+, CD8+, or CD8+CD57+ T cells (not recorded which) from PBMCs. CDR3 sequence: CASSEWQINTIYF. The DNA for the CDR3 is TGTGCCAGCAGTGAGTGGCAAATAAACACCATATATTTT.